The source of this TCR beta chain is a study of blood T cells in healthy people across ages. The CDR3 is made up of 13 amino acids. The ends were cut back, 3 bases at V and 1 base at J, with 6 bases in the middle. Study-level results: Strong correlation linked observed beta diversity and percent naive T cells.

This clonotype was seen at least ten times. Its antigen is as yet unknown. The use of a sample-barcoded 5' primer and a J-beta primer mix characterized a second PCR of about 7 to 12 cycles. The yield of each sample was at least 2.5 million CDR3-containing paired-end reads. TCRdb reprocessed the 5' RACE reads via MiXCR and lists one record per CDR3 protein. This table has 1.5 million to 2 million distinct CDR3 sequences, roughly 30% appearing once. This clonotype originated in a woman in her twenties or thirties in good health. The sequenced material came from blood. The chain employs TRBV12-3 or TRBV12-4 and TRBJ1-2; D gene ambiguous. The DNA of the CDR3 is TGTGCCAGCAGTTTCGCATTTAACTATGGCTACACCTTC. Residues: CASSFAFNYGYTF.